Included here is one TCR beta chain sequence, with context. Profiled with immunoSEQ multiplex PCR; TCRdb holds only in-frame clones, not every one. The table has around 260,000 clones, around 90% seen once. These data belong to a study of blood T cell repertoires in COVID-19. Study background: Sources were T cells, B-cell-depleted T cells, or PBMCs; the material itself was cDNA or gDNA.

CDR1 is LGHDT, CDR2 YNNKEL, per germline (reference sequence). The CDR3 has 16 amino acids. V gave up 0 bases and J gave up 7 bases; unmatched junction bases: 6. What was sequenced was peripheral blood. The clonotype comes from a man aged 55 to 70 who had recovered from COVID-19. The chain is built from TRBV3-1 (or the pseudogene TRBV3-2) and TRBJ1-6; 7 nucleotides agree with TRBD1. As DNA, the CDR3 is TGTGCCAGCAGCCAAGATAAGGGACAGACAAATTCACCCCTCCACTTT. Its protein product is CASSQDKGQTNSPLHF.